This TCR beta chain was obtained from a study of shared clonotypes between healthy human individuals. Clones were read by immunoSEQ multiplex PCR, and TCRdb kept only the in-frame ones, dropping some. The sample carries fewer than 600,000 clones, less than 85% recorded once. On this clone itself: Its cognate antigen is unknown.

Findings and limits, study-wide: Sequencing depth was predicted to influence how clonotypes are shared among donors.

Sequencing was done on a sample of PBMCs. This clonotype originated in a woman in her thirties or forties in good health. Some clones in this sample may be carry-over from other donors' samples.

CDR3 residues: CASSPGLAGNNEQFF. The CDR3 nucleotides are TGTGCCAGCAGCCCTGGACTAGCGGGAAACAATGAGCAGTTCTTC. The chain combines TRBV2 with TRBJ2-1; 12 bases align to TRBD2. CDR3 size: 15 residues. V trimming: 6 bases; J trimming: 5 bases; junction bases outside the gene matches: 5. The V gene's germline CDR1 is SNHLY and CDR2 FYNNEI. The full variable domain, with the rest looked up from reference TRBV2 and TRBJ2-1, is EPEVTQTPSHQVTQMGQEVILRCVPISNHLYFYWYRQILGQKVEFLVSFYNNEISEKSEIFDDQFSVERPDGSNFTLKIRSTKLEDSAMYFCASSPGLAGNNEQFFGPGTRLTVL.